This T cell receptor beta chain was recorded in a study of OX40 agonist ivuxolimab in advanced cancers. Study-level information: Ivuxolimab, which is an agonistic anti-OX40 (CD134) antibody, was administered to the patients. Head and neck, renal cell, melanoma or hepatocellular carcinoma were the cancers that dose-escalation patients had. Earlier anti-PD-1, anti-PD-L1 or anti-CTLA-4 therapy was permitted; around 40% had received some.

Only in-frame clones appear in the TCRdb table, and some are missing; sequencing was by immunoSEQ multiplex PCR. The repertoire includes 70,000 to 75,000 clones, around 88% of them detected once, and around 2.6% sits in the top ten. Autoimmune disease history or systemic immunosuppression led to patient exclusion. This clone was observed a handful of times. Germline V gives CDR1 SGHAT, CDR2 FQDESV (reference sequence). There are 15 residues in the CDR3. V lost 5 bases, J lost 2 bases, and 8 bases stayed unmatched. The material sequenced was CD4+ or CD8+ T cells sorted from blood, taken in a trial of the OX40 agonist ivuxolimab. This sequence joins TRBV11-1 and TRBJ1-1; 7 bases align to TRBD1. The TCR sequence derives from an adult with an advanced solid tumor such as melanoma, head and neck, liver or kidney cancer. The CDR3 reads CASSPRQGFNTEAFF. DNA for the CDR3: TGTGCCAGCAGCCCACGACAGGGCTTTAACACTGAAGCTTTCTTT.